This T cell receptor (beta chain) was sequenced in a study of T cell responses to AZD1222 COVID-19 vaccine. The study, taken as a whole, reports: Spike regions recognized by vaccine-associated CD4 TCRs spanned the protein, led by 160-218 and 743-854.

Regarding this clone: Its specificity is not known.

This table comes from immunoSEQ multiplex PCR, and its TCRdb copy is limited to in-frame clones, with some not included. Of 180,000 or so clones listed, approximately 93% are singletons. In germline, CDR1 is SGHDN, CDR2 FVKESK. This CDR3 is 16 amino acids long. V dropped 4 bases and J dropped 2; count of bases not matched to a gene: 7. The receptor comes from an adult who received the AZD1222 COVID-19 vaccine. This chain uses TRBV14 with TRBJ1-1; 10 bases fit TRBD1. The sequences come from peripheral blood, collected 28 days after the second AZD1222 dose. DNA for the CDR3: TGTGCCAGCAGCCGGGGGACAGGGGTAACTAACACTGAAGCTTTCTTT. Amino acids: CASSRGTGVTNTEAFF. The full variable domain, with the rest looked up from reference TRBV14 and TRBJ1-1, is EAGVTQFPSHSVIEKGQTVTLRCDPISGHDNLYWYRRVMGKEIKFLLHFVKESKQDESGMPNNRFLAERTGGTYSTLKVQPAELEDSGVYFCASSRGTGVTNTEAFFGQGTRLTVV.